One and the same sample provided the 18 T cell receptor beta chains below, sequenced in a study of T-cell memory formation after mild COVID-19. TCRdb processed the 5' RACE reads anew with MiXCR; each CDR3 protein has one entry. The sample lists hundreds of thousands of distinct CDR3 sequences, roughly 20% occurring once. The sample was PBMCs or a T cell subset sorted from them (not recorded which). These receptors were collected from an adult woman who had mild COVID-19 (a few samples of this study predate the infection). Cell type and time point are not known.

The chain couples TRBV6-5 to TRBJ1-6; 10 bases agree with TRBD1. Germline-derived CDR1 and CDR2 are MNHEY and SVGAGI. J was trimmed by 10 bases and V by 2 bases; bases with no gene match: 11. CDR3 length equals 17 residues. Here the CDR3 reads CASSYQKGTGASSPLHF. CDR3 DNA sequence: TGTGCCAGCAGTTACCAGAAAGGGACAGGGGCAAGCTCACCCCTCCACTTT.

The chain is built from TRBV25-1 and TRBJ2-7; tentatively, D is TRBD1 or TRBD2 (5 bases each). V was shortened by 8 bases and J by 7 bases, with 18 bases between the two germline ends. Per the germline V gene, CDR1 is MGHDK and CDR2 is SYGVNS. This CDR3 has 13 amino acids. CDR3 residues: CASRRDGPGEQYF. The DNA of the CDR3 is TGTGCCAGCCGAAGGGACGGCCCCGGAGAGCAGTACTTC.

The sample holds a few counts of this clonotype. V and J are TRBV4-2 and TRBJ1-3, with TRBD1 as a possible D gene (5 bases). The CDR3 is 16 amino acids. Germline assignment: CDR1 LGHNA and CDR2 YNFKEQ. Trimming cost V 1 base and J 3 bases, with 13 bases left between them. The CDR3 spells CASSQVVTGGGNTIYF. The CDR3 DNA reads as TGTGCCAGCAGCCAAGTCGTGACCGGGGGTGGAAACACCATATATTTT.

The table lists this clonotype with a few counts. The rearrangement uses TRBV9 and TRBJ2-7; D is perhaps TRBD1 (5 bases). Between the trimmed V and J ends, which lost 0 bases and 6 bases, there was a span of 16 bases. Germline V gene sequence: CDR1 SGDLS, CDR2 YYNGEE. The CDR3 sequence is 15 residues long. The CDR3 sequence: CASSVDRSTRGEQYF. CDR3 sequence (DNA): TGTGCCAGCAGCGTAGACAGGTCAACAAGGGGCGAGCAGTACTTC.

The chain recombines TRBV11-2 with TRBJ1-1; no firm D call. V was cut by 3 bases and J by 3 bases, with 11 bases left in between. The length of the CDR3 is 14 residues. Looked up from germline, CDR1 is SGHAT and CDR2 is FQNNGV. The CDR3 spells CASSFAGWDTEAFF. In DNA, the CDR3 is TGTGCCAGCAGCTTCGCGGGTTGGGACACTGAAGCTTTCTTT.

A few counts support this clonotype. The V call is TRBV6-6, the J call TRBJ2-3; TRBD2 matches at 7 bases. The CDR3 spans 12 residues. V shed 6 bases and J 11 bases; nucleotides not matched to a gene: 8. Germline V gene sequence: CDR1 MNHNY, CDR2 SVGAGI (reference sequence). As DNA, the CDR3 is TGTGCCAGCAGCTCCGACGGGACTAAGCAGTATTTT. Encoded protein: CASSSDGTKQYF.

This clonotype was observed a few times. The chain links TRBV12-3 or TRBV12-4 to TRBJ2-2, with TRBD2 identical over 11 bases. V was pared by 5 bases and J by 7 bases, with 12 bases of the junction left unmatched. This CDR3 contains 17 residues. As DNA, the CDR3 is TGTGCCAGCAGTCACCCCACCCAACTAGCGGGAGTCGGGGAGCTGTTTTTT. Its protein product is CASSHPTQLAGVGELFF.

The chain uses TRBV6-2 or TRBV6-3 and TRBJ2-7; D possibly corresponds to TRBD2 (6 bases). V lost 7 bases and J lost 4, with 8 bases in between. The CDR3 spans 11 residues. CDR1 MNHEY and CDR2 SVGEGT come from the germline V gene. In DNA, the CDR3 is TGTGCCAGCACCGCGGGATACGAGCAGTACTTC. Amino acids: CASTAGYEQYF.

This clonotype appeared a few times. The chain uses TRBV10-3 and TRBJ2-7, with 7 bases that match TRBD1. CDR3 length equals 16 residues. J was trimmed by 1 base and V by 6 bases; bases with no gene match: 12. The germline CDR1 and CDR2 sequences are ENHRY and SYGVKD. DNA of the CDR3: TGTGCCATCAGCAACAGCCGGGACAGAAATTCCTACGAGCAGTACTTC. This sequence encodes CAISNSRDRNSYEQYF.

The chain is built from TRBV20-1 and TRBJ2-3; D is unclear. V was cut by 0 bases and J by 9 bases, with 10 bases left in between. The CDR3 length is 12 residues. Germline loops: CDR1 DFQATT, CDR2 SNEGSKA (reference sequence). Here the CDR3 DNA reads TGCAGTGCTAGAGATAGAGGTTTGACGCAGTATTTT. Its translation: CSARDRGLTQYF.

The rearrangement links TRBV7-9 to TRBJ2-3; 8 bases fit TRBD1. The CDR3 extends over 16 amino acids. The V and J ends lost 2 bases and 3 bases, in that order; junction bases with no gene match: 7. Germline V CDR1 and CDR2: SEHNR, FQNEAQ (reference sequence). CDR3 nucleotides: TGTGCCAGCAGCTTAAATCAGGGGGCAATGACAGATACGCAGTATTTT. Protein product: CASSLNQGAMTDTQYF.

This clonotype was seen more than once but under ten times. Written as DNA, the CDR3 is TGCGCCAGCAGCCAAGTCGCGGGCAGGGATACGCAGTATTTT. This codes for CASSQVAGRDTQYF. V is TRBV4-3 and J is TRBJ2-3; tentatively, D is TRBD2 (5 bases). Germline loops: CDR1 LGHNA, CDR2 YSLEER. CDR3 length: 14 residues. The V and J ends lost 1 base and 6 bases respectively, with 11 bases between them.

The V call is TRBV25-1, the J call TRBJ1-4, with a weak D call TRBD1 (5 bases). Trimming took 7 bases from V and 8 from J, leaving 17 bases between them. Germline V gene lookup returns CDR1 MGHDK and CDR2 SYGVNS. The CDR3 is made up of 14 amino acids. CDR3 sequence (DNA): TGTGCCAGCACCCCCCAAGGGGAACGGGAAAAACTGTTTTTT. It yields the protein CASTPQGEREKLFF.

The J gene is TRBJ1-2, the V gene TRBV7-2; 9 bases align to TRBD1. Per the germline V gene, CDR1 is SGHTA and CDR2 is FQGNSA. The CDR3 totals 15 residues. Trimming removed 1 base from V and 6 bases from J; junction bases left unmatched: 6. The CDR3 is CASSLVPGQGNGYTF. CDR3 nucleotides: TGTGCCAGCAGCTTAGTTCCGGGACAGGGAAATGGCTACACCTTC.

This clonotype was counted a few times. The CDR3 DNA sequence: TGCAGTGCTATAGACGGGAGAGGCACAGATACGCAGTATTTT. Translated: CSAIDGRGTDTQYF. The chain has TRBV20-1 and TRBJ2-3; possibly TRBD2 for D (6 bases). This CDR3 region has 14 residues. In germline, CDR1 is DFQATT, CDR2 SNEGSKA (reference sequence). Between the trimmed V and J ends, which lost 4 bases and 1 base, there was a span of 12 bases.

The rearrangement links TRBV4-2 to TRBJ2-5; 8 bases agree with TRBD2. V was clipped by 0 bases and J by 4 bases; unmatched bases: 4. Germline V gives CDR1 LGHNA, CDR2 YNFKEQ. There are 15 residues in the CDR3. The CDR3 protein is CASSQDGTRGETQYF. The CDR3 nucleotides read TGTGCCAGCAGCCAAGATGGGACTAGAGGAGAGACCCAGTACTTC.

This rearrangement joins TRBV5-1 to TRBJ2-5, with a weak D call TRBD1 (5 bases). The CDR3 contains 16 residues. V gave up 4 bases and J gave up 0 bases, with 16 bases separating them. Germline V gives CDR1 SGHRS, CDR2 YFSETQ. In nucleotides, the CDR3 is TGCGCCAGCAGCCACGGGCTAGGGGAAAACCAAGAGACCCAGTACTTC. This gives the protein CASSHGLGENQETQYF. The full variable domain, completed using reference TRBV5-1 and TRBJ2-5, is KAGVTQTPRYLIKTRGQQVTLSCSPISGHRSVSWYQQTPGQGLQFLFEYFSETQRNKGNFPGRFSGRQFSNSRSEMNVSTLELGDSALYLCASSHGLGENQETQYFGPGTRLLVL.

This clonotype was detected a few times. The chain uses TRBV11-3 and TRBJ2-2, with TRBD2 as a possible D gene (6 bases). The CDR3 totals 14 residues. CDR1 is SGHNT and CDR2 is YENEEA in the germline V gene. V gave up 6 bases and J gave up 2 bases, with 10 bases separating them. The CDR3 here is CASSYGTNTGELFF. The CDR3 DNA reads TGTGCCAGCAGTTACGGGACTAACACCGGGGAGCTGTTTTTT.